The clone carrying this TCR beta chain was counted between two and nine times. What it binds is not known. Cells sorted as Tregs were CD4+, CD25+ and CD127-/low. Study observations and caveats: Tumor Treg TCRs overlapped most with tumor naive CD4+ cells. Tumor memory CD4+ T cell TCR gene usage was found to cluster with blood and lymph node memory CD4+ cells and with lymph node naive CD4+ cells.

Germline assignment: CDR1 SGHVS and CDR2 FNYEAQ. CDR3 size: 14 residues. The V end was cut by 4 bases, the J end by 2 bases, with 11 bases between. Full-length variable regions came from constant-region reverse primers plus semi-nested Nested Universal Primer A PCR. TCRdb reanalysed the 5' RACE reads using MiXCR and keeps one entry per CDR3 protein. The sample lists about 9,000 distinct CDR3 sequences, 40% to 55% occurring once. Sample: Tregs sorted from a lymph node. The receptor was isolated from a female donor with breast cancer. The rearrangement uses TRBV7-6 and TRBJ2-5; D unresolved. The CDR3 sequence: CASSSRWVQETQYF. CDR3 nucleotide sequence: TGTGCCAGCAGCTCCCGGTGGGTTCAAGAGACCCAGTACTTC.